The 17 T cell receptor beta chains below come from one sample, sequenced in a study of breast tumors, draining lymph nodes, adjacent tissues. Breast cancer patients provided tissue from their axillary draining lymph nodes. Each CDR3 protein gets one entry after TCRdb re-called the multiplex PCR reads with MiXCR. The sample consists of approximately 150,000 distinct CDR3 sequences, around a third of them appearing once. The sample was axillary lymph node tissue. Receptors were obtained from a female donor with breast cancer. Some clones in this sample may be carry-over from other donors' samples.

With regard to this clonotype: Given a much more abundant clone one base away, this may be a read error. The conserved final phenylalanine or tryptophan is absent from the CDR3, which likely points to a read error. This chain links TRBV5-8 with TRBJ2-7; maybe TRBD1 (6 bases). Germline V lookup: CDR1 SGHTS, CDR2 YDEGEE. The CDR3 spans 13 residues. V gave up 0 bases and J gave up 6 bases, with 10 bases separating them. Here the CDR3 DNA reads TGTGCCAGCAGCTTGGGGGACAAGCGCGAGCAGTACCTC. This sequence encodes CASSLGDKREQYL.

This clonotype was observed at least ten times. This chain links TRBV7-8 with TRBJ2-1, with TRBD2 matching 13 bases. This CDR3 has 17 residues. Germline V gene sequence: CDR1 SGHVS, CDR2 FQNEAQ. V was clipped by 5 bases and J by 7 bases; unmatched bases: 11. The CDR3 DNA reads TGTGCCAGCAGCCCCGGAGGACTAGCGGGAGCAGGGAATGAGCAGTTCTTC. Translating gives CASSPGGLAGAGNEQFF.

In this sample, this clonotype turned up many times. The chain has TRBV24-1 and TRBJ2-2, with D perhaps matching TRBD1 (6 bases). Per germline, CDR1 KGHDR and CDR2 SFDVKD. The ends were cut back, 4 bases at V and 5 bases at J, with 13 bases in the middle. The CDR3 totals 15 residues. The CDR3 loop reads CATSDPTGPTGELFF. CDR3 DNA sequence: TGTGCCACCAGTGACCCTACAGGGCCGACCGGGGAGCTGTTTTTT.

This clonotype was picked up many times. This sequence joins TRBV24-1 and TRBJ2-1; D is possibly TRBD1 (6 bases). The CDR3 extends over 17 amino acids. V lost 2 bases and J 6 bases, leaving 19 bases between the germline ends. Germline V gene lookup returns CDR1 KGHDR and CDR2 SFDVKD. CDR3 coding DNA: TGTGCCACCAGTGATTCTGGGACACCCGAGGCTCTCAATGAGCAGTTCTTC. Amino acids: CATSDSGTPEALNEQFF.

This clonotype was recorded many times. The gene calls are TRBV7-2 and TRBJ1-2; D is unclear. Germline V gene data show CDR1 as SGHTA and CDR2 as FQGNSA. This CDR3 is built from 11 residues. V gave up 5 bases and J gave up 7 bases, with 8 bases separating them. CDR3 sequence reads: CASSPRVGYTF. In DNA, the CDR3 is TGTGCCAGCAGCCCGCGAGTTGGCTACACCTTC.

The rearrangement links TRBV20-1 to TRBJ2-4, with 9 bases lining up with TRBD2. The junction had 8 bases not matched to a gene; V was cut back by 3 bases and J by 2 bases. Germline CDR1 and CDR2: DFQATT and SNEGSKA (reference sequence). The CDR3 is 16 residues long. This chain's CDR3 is CSASFRGGVTKNIQYF. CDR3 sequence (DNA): TGCAGTGCTAGTTTTCGCGGGGGGGTAACCAAAAACATTCAGTACTTC.

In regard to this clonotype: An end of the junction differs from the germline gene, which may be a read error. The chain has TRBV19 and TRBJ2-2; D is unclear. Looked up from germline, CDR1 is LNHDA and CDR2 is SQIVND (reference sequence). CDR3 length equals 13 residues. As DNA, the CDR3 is TGCGCCAGTAGTCGGACGGTCGGATCGCAGCTGGTTTTT. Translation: CASSRTVGSQLVF.

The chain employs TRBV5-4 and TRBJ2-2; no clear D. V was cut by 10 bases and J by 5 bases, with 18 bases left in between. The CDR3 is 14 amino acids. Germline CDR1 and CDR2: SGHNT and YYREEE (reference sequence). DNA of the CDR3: TGTGCCGGCAACTCTCATGGACCGACCGGGGAGCTGTTTTTT. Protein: CAGNSHGPTGELFF.

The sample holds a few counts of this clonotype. The CDR3 is CASSLLQGGSTEAFF. The CDR3 DNA is TGCGCCAGCAGCTTGCTTCAGGGAGGGAGCACTGAAGCTTTCTTT. This chain connects TRBV5-1 to TRBJ1-1; a weak D match, TRBD1 (5 bases). CDR1 SGHRS and CDR2 YFSETQ come from the germline V gene. Trimming left V 1 base short and J 4 bases short, with 14 bases between. CDR3 length equals 15 residues.

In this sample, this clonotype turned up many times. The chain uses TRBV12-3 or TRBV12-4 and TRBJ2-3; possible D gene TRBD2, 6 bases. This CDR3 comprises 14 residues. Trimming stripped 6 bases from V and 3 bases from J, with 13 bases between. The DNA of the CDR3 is TGTGCCAGCAGCCGGGACTGGGGGACAGATACGCAGTATTTT. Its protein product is CASSRDWGTDTQYF.

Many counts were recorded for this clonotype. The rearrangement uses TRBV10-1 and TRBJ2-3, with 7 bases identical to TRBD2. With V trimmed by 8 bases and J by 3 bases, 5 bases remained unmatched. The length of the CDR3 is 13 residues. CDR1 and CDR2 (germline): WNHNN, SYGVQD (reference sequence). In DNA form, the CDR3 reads TGCGCCAGCGGGGAAGCGGGAACAGATACGCAGTATTTT. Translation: CASGEAGTDTQYF.

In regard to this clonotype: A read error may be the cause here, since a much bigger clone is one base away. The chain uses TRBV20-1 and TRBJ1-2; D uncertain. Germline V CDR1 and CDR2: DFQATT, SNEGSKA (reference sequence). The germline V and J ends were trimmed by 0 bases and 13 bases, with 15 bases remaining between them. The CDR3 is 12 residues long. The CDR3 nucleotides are TGCAGTGCTAGAGATCTCGGGGAGGGCCCCACCTTC. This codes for CSARDLGEGPTF.

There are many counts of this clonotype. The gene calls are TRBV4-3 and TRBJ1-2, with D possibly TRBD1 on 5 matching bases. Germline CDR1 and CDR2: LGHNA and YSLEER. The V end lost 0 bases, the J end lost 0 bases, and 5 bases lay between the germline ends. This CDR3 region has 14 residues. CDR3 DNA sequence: TGCGCCAGCAGCCAAGACAGGGCTAACTATGGCTACACCTTC. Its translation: CASSQDRANYGYTF.

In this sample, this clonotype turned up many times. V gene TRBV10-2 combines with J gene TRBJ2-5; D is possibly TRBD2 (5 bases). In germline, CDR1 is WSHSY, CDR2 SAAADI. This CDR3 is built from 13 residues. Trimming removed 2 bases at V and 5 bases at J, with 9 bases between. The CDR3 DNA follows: TGCGCCAGCAGTGAGAACACGGGGGAGACCCAGTACTTC. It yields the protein CASSENTGETQYF.

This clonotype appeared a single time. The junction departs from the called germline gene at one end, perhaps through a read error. CDR3 amino acids: CASSQGTGGKLLF. The CDR3 bases are TGTGCTAGCAGCCAAGGGACAGGGGGAAAACTGCTTTTT. V gene TRBV7-8 combines with J gene TRBJ1-4; 11 bases agree with TRBD1. This CDR3 contains 13 residues. From germline, CDR1 is SGHVS and CDR2 FQNEAQ. Full variable domain (outside the CDR3, taken from reference TRBV7-8 and TRBJ1-4): GAGVSQSPRYKVAKRGQDVALRCDPISGHVSLFWYQQALGQGPEFLTYFQNEAQLDKSGLPSDRFFAERPEGSVSTLKIQRTQQEDSAVYLCASSQGTGGKLLFGSGTQLSVL.

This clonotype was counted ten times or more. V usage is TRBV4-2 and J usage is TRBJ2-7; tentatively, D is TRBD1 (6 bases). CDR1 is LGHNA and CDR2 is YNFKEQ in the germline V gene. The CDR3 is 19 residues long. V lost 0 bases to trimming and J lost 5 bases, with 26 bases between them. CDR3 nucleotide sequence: TGTGCCAGCAGCCAAGATGCCTTAACAGGGTCCACTACGATAGACGAGCAGTACTTC. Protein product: CASSQDALTGSTTIDEQYF.

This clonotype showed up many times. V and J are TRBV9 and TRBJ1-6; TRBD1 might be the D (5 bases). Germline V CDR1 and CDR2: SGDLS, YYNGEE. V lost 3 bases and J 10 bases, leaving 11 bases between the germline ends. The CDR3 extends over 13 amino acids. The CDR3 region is CASSAGQGSPLHF. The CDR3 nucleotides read TGTGCCAGCAGCGCGGGGCAAGGATCACCCCTCCACTTT.